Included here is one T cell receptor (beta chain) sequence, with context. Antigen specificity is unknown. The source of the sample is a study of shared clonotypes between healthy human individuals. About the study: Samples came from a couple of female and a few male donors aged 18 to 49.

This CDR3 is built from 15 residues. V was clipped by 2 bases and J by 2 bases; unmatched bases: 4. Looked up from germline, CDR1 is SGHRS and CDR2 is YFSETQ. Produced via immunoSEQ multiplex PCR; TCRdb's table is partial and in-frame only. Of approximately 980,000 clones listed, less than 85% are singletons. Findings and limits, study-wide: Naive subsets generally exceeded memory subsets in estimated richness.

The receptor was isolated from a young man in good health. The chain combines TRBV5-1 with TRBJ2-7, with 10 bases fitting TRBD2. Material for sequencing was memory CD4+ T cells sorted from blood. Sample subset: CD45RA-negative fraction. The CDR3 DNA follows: TGCGCCAGCAGCTTACCACTAGCGGGGACCTACGAGCAGTACTTC. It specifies CASSLPLAGTYEQYF.